The clone carrying this T cell receptor beta chain was counted ten times or more. The CDR3 runs 14 residues. V lost 7 bases and J 7 bases, leaving 17 bases between the germline ends. Germline loops: CDR1 SGHRS, CDR2 YFSETQ. As for the cDNA, it was generated by 5'RACE with 10-nucleotide random UMIs. TCRdb analysed the 5' RACE reads with MiXCR anew, one entry per CDR3 protein. This table holds around 47,000 distinct CDR3 sequences, roughly 13% found once. This sample was taken from a study of neurological immune-mediated disorders. The study drew its healthy controls from blood bank volunteers in Maryland, USA.

The sequence was collected from a female donor in good health. Sequencing input: PBMCs. The rearrangement joins TRBV5-1 to TRBJ2-2; D uncertain. This chain's CDR3 is CASRTVKGGGELFF. As DNA, the CDR3 is TGCGCCAGCCGGACGGTCAAAGGTGGCGGGGAGCTGTTTTTT.